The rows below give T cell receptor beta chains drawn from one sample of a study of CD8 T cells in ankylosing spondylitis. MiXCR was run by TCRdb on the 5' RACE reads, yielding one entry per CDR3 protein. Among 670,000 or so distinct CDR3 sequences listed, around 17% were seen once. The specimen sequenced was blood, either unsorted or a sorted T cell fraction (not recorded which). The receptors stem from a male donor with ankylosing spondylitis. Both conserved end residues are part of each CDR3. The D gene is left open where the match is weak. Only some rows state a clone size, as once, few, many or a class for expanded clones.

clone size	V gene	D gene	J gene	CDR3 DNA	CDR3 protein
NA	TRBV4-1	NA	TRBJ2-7	TGCGCCAGCAGCCAAGCCGCCACCTACGAGCAGTACTTC	CASSQAATYEQYF
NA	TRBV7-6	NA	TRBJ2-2	TGTGCCAGCAGCCATGGACACACGAACACCGGGGAGCTGTTTTTT	CASSHGHTNTGELFF
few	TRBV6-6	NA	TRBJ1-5	TGTGCCAGCAGTTACCGGACAGATCAGCCCCAGCATTTT	CASSYRTDQPQHF
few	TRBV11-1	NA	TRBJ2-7	TGTGCCAGCAGCTTAGCCTGGCGAGGGGACGAGCAGTACTTC	CASSLAWRGDEQYF
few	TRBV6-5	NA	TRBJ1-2	TGTGCCAGCAGTTACAAGGGGCCCTATGGCTACACCTTC	CASSYKGPYGYTF
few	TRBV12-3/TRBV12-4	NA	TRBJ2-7	TGTGCCAGCAGTTTTTTTCTAGCTCCCTACGAGCAGTACTTC	CASSFFLAPYEQYF
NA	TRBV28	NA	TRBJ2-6	TGTGCCAGCAGTCCAACCTGGGGGGCTGGGGCCAACGTCCTGACTTTC	CASSPTWGAGANVLTF
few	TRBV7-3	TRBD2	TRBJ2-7	TGTGCCAGCAGCTTAGTCCCACTAGCGGGGTTCTCCTACGAGCAGTACTTC	CASSLVPLAGFSYEQYF
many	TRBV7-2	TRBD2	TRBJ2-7	TGTGCCAGCAGCTCGGTAGCGGGAGGCTCCTACGAGCAGTACTTC	CASSSVAGGSYEQYF
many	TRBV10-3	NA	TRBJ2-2	TGTGCCATCAGCAACCTGGGCGGCACCGGGGAGCTGTTTTTT	CAISNLGGTGELFF
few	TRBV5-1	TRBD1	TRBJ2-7	TGCGCCAGCAGCTTGGAGGGACAGGGGTCCCACGAGCAGTACTTC	CASSLEGQGSHEQYF
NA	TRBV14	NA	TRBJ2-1	TGTGCCAGCAGCCAAGATATGGCGCTCGCTTCCAGCTCCTACAATGAGCAGTTCTTC	CASSQDMALASSSYNEQFF
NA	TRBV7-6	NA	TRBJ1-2	TGTGCCAGCAGCTTAGAGTTGTTCTATGGCTACACCTTC	CASSLELFYGYTF
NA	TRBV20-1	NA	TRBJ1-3	TGCAGTGCTTCTTCACCTAGCTCTGGAAACACCATATATTTT	CSASSPSSGNTIYF
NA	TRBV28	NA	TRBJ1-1	TGTGCCAGCAGTTTAGGATGGCAGACTGAAGCTTTCTTT	CASSLGWQTEAFF
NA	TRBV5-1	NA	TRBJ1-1	TGCGCCAGCAGTGTGGGGGCGGGGGGCACTGAAGCTTTCTTT	CASSVGAGGTEAFF
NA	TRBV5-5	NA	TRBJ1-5	TGTGCCAGCAGCTCCTCGGGTTGGTACAATCAGCCCCAGCATTTT	CASSSSGWYNQPQHF
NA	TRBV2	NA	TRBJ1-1	TGTGCCAGCAGTACCTACAGGGACAACACTGAAGCTTTCTTT	CASSTYRDNTEAFF
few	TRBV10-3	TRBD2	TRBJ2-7	TGTGCCATCAGTGAGTCGGAGGGATTCTTTAGCGGGAGGGCCTACGAGCAGTACTTC	CAISESEGFFSGRAYEQYF